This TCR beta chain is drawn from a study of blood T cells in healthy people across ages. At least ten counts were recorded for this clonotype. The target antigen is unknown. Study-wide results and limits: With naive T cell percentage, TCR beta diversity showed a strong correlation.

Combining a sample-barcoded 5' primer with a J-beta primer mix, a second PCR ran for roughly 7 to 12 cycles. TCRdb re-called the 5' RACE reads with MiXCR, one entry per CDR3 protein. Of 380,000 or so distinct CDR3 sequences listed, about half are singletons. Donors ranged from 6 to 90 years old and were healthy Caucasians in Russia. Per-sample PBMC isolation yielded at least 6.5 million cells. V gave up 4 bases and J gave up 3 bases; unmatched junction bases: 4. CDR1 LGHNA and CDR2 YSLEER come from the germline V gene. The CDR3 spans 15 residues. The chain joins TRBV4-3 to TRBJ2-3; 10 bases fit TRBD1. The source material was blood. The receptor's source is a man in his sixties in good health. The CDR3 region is CASSLGQGGTDTQYF. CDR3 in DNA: TGCGCCAGCAGCCTAGGACAGGGGGGAACAGATACGCAGTATTTT.